This entry lists 3 T cell receptor beta chains sequenced from one sample in a study of T-cell memory formation after mild COVID-19. TCRdb used MiXCR to reprocess the 5' RACE reads, holding one entry per CDR3 protein. The profile shows tens of thousands of distinct CDR3 sequences, about 6.1% of them singletons. Sequencing was done on a sample of PBMCs or a T cell subset sorted from them (not recorded which). All receptors come from an adult who had mild COVID-19 (a few samples of this study predate the infection). Cell type and time point are not known.

This clonotype was picked up many times. The genes are TRBV6-5 and TRBJ2-3; weak D call: TRBD2 (5 bases). Germline values: CDR1 MNHEY, CDR2 SVGAGI. Trimming took off 6 bases at V and 4 bases at J, with 14 bases between the two ends. The CDR3 is 14 residues long. The CDR3 DNA sequence: TGTGCCAGCAGGGAAGGGCCCGGGGCAGATACGCAGTATTTT. Translation: CASREGPGADTQYF.

This clonotype was observed many times. The chain links TRBV4-1 to TRBJ1-5; D not certain. This CDR3 is 15 amino acids long. CDR1 and CDR2 (germline): MGHRA, YSYEKL. Between the trimmed V and J ends, which lost 1 base and 5 bases, there was a span of 12 bases. The DNA for the CDR3 is TGCGCCAGCAGCCAAGTGGCAGTGGGATATCAGCCCCAGCATTTT. Its protein is CASSQVAVGYQPQHF.

In this sample, this clonotype turned up a few times. The chain couples TRBV3-1 to TRBJ2-3; 8 nucleotides match TRBD2. The V and J ends lost 4 bases and 6 bases, in that order; junction bases with no gene match: 9. The V gene's germline CDR1 is LGHDT and CDR2 YNNKEL (reference sequence). This CDR3 has 15 amino acids. CDR3 DNA: TGTGCCAGCAGCCCCCCGGGTAGCGGGGCGGATACGCAGTATTTT. This translates into CASSPPGSGADTQYF.